This is a list of T cell receptor beta chains from one sample in a study of T cell responses to AZD1222 COVID-19 vaccine. Using immunoSEQ multiplex PCR, the repertoire was profiled, and TCRdb retains in-frame clones only, with some absent. The data show more than 110,000 clones, around nine tenths seen once. This specimen consisted of peripheral blood, obtained on day 0 of AZD1222 vaccination. The receptors were sampled from an adult in good health. CDR3s include the opening cysteine and the closing phenylalanine or tryptophan. D genes are given only for firm matches.

j_gene	v_gene	d_gene	CDR3aa	CDR3nt
TRBJ1-2	TRBV19	-	CASSIGAGQGYTF	TGTGCCAGTAGTATCGGGGCAGGGCAGGGCTACACCTTC
TRBJ2-1	TRBV7-2	-	CASSLVESSLAEQFF	TGTGCCAGCAGCTTAGTAGAATCATCCCTAGCGGAGCAGTTCTTC
TRBJ1-1	TRBV5-6	-	CASSEKVRPNTEAFF	TGTGCCAGCAGCGAGAAGGTCAGACCGAACACTGAAGCTTTCTTT
TRBJ2-7	TRBV11-2	TRBD2	CASSDGTRGYEQYF	TGTGCCAGCAGCGACGGGACTAGGGGCTACGAGCAGTACTTC
TRBJ2-2	TRBV19	TRBD1	CASSMTGAVTGELFF	TGTGCCAGTAGTATGACAGGGGCGGTCACCGGGGAGCTGTTTTTT
TRBJ2-7	TRBV19	-	CASSPSRAYEQYF	TGTGCCAGTAGCCCGTCCCGAGCCTACGAGCAGTACTTC
TRBJ1-3	TRBV5-4	TRBD1	CASSLGQGAAGNTIYF	TGTGCCAGCAGCTTGGGACAGGGGGCTGCAGGAAACACCATATATTTT
TRBJ1-5	TRBV6-5	-	CASSYSYELGQPQHF	TGTGCCAGCAGTTACTCCTACGAGCTCGGTCAGCCCCAGCATTTT
TRBJ2-7	TRBV20-1	TRBD2	CSASSSGLAVSYEQYF	TGCAGTGCTAGTTCATCGGGGCTAGCGGTTTCCTACGAGCAGTACTTC
TRBJ2-7	TRBV30	TRBD1	CAWSAGGSYEQYF	TGTGCCTGGAGTGCAGGGGGCTCCTACGAGCAGTACTTC
TRBJ1-5	TRBV18	-	CASSPPSREPQHF	TGTGCCAGCTCACCACCGTCTAGAGAGCCCCAGCATTTT
TRBJ1-1	TRBV5-4	-	CASRAIEGTEAFF	TGTGCCAGCCGCGCTATAGAGGGAACTGAAGCTTTCTTT
TRBJ2-5	TRBV9	-	CASSVGEQETQYF	TGTGCCAGCAGCGTAGGGGAGCAAGAGACCCAGTACTTC
TRBJ2-1	TRBV5-1	-	CASSFNGHNEQFF	TGCGCCAGCAGCTTTAACGGACACAATGAGCAGTTCTTC